Listed below are T cell receptor beta chains from one sample, sequenced in a study of tumor and adjacent non-tumor tissue in lung cancer. MiXCR was run by TCRdb on the multiplex PCR reads, yielding one entry per CDR3 protein. This sample has tens of thousands of distinct CDR3 sequences, with approximately 78% found just once. Sequencing was carried out using distant non-tumor lung tissue. These receptors were taken from a man aged 55 to 70 with non-small cell lung cancer. Both conserved end residues are part of each CDR3. D genes are given only for firm matches. Expanded clones are given a class, and other clones once, few, many or no size at all.

>-|-|TRBV29-1|TRBJ1-1
TGCATTGCCCAAGTGGGGGAAACTGAAGCTTTCTTT
CIAQVGETEAFF
>-|-|TRBV11-3|TRBJ2-5
TGTGCCAGCAGCTTAGGGTTCAGCGGGTGGTCCCAAGAGACCCAGTACTTC
CASSLGFSGWSQETQYF
>TRBD2|-|TRBV6-1|TRBJ2-3
TGTGCCAGCAGTGAGACTAGCGTGAGGGCAGATACGCAGTGTTTT
CASSETSVRADTQCF
>-|-|TRBV11-2|TRBJ2-7
TGTGCCAGCAGCTCTATGCCCGAGCGGTACTTC
CASSSMPERYF
>-|many|TRBV20-1|TRBJ2-7
TGCAGTGCTAGAGCGTTGGGAGGCCACTACGAGCAGTACTTC
CSARALGGHYEQYF
>-|-|TRBV29-1|TRBJ2-3
TGCAGCGCATATATAATCACAGATACGCAGTATTTT
CSAYIITDTQYF
>-|-|TRBV20-1|TRBJ2-3
TGCAGTGATTCGAGTTTTGGAGCGGACCACACAGATACGCAGTATTTT
CSDSSFGADHTDTQYF
>TRBD1|-|TRBV11-2|TRBJ2-6
TGTGCCAGCAGCTTAGTTCCAAAGGACAGGCCCACTGGGGCCAACGTCCCAACTTTC
CASSLVPKDRPTGANVPTF
>-|-|TRBV5-1|TRBJ2-4
TGCCCCAGCAGCATGACTAGTGTCAAAAACATTCAGTACTTC
CPSSMTSVKNIQYF
>-|-|TRBV20-1|TRBJ2-1
TGCATTGTTAGAGGGCAGGCAGCGTCCTACAATGAGCAGTTCTTC
CIVRGQAASYNEQFF
>-|-|TRBV5-4|TRBJ2-7
TGTGCCAGCAGTTTTACTCTAGGAAGCTACGAGCGGTACTTC
CASSFTLGSYERYF
>-|once|TRBV20-1|TRBJ2-3
TGCAGTGCCTACACAGCAGGGGCCACAGATACGCAGTATTTT
CSAYTAGATDTQYF
>-|once|TRBV30|TRBJ1-5
TGTGCCTGGAACATAGAGGGAGGGGCGCAGCCCCAGCATTTT
CAWNIEGGAQPQHF
>-|once|TRBV6-2/TRBV6-3|TRBJ1-1
TGTGCCAGCCGTTACTACGGGGGAGGCACTGAAGCTTTCTTT
CASRYYGGGTEAFF
>-|-|TRBV7-9|TRBJ1-2
TGTGCCAGCAGCTTAGAGATAGGAGACTATGGCTACACCTTC
CASSLEIGDYGYTF
>-|-|TRBV4-2|TRBJ2-7
TGTGCCAACAGCCAAGATTCGGGAGTCCCCTACGATCAGTACTTC
CANSQDSGVPYDQYF
>-|-|TRBV11-2|TRBJ1-1
TGTGCCAACAGCTTAGGCGGGCCCAAAGGTATGAACACTGAAGCTTTCTTT
CANSLGGPKGMNTEAFF
>-|-|TRBV11-1|TRBJ1-1
TGCGCCAGCAGCACGCAGGTGGGCACTGAAGCTTTCTTT
CASSTQVGTEAFF
>TRBD2|-|TRBV10-3|TRBJ2-1
TGTGCCATCAGTGGACGTAGCGGGAGTAACAAGGAGCTGTTCTTC
CAISGRSGSNKELFF
>-|-|TRBV20-1|TRBJ2-1
TGCAGTGCCGACTCAGCCGGGGAGCCGTGGAATGAGCAGTTCTTC
CSADSAGEPWNEQFF
>TRBD2|-|TRBV20-1|TRBJ2-1
TGCAGTGTTGACTCAGCGGGGGGCCCGTGGAATCAGCAGTTCTTC
CSVDSAGGPWNQQFF
>-|-|TRBV20-1|TRBJ1-6
TGTAGTGCTAGAGTCCCGCCAGGGGCGTATTCACGCCTCCACTTT
CSARVPPGAYSRLHF
>-|-|TRBV7-2|TRBJ2-7
TGTGCCAGCAGCTTAGACGGGACATCCTCCTACGAGCAGTACTTC
CASSLDGTSSYEQYF
>TRBD1|once|TRBV4-1|TRBJ1-5
TGCGCCAGCAGCAGGGGGCGAGATCAGCCCCAGCATTTT
CASSRGRDQPQHF
>-|-|TRBV5-6|TRBJ2-5
TGTGCCAGCGGCTCGAAGGGGGGGTTAGGCGAGACCCAGTACTTC
CASGSKGGLGETQYF
>-|-|TRBV29-1|TRBJ2-1
TGCAGCGTTGAACTGTCCGGGAGATCCTACAATAAGCAGTTCTTC
CSVELSGRSYNKQFF
>TRBD2|-|TRBV6-4|TRBJ2-1
TGTGCCAGCAGTGAGACTAGCGGGGAGAGTAATGAGCAGTTCTTC
CASSETSGESNEQFF
>TRBD1|-|TRBV20-1|TRBJ2-1
TGCGGTACTAGAGTTCGGAGGGGACAGGGTGAGCAGTTCTTC
CGTRVRRGQGEQFF
>TRBD1|-|TRBV5-4|TRBJ1-1
TGTGCTAGCAGCGCCAATCGACAGGGACGAGGCGACACTGAAGCTTTCTTT
CASSANRQGRGDTEAFF
>-|many|TRBV6-5|TRBJ1-2
TGTGCCAGCAGTTACTCAGGAGGGACCTATGGCTACACCTTC
CASSYSGGTYGYTF
>-|-|TRBV25-1|TRBJ1-4
TGTGCCAGCAGTTCCAGGGAAGCGACTAATGAAAAACTGTTTTTT
CASSSREATNEKLFF
>-|-|TRBV12-3/TRBV12-4|TRBJ2-5
TGTGCCAGCAATTCGCCAGCGGCACCATGGTACCAAGAGACCCAGTACTTC
CASNSPAAPWYQETQYF
>-|-|TRBV28|TRBJ1-1
TGTGCCAGCATTCTCTGGGGAGCTGAAGCTTTCTTT
CASILWGAEAFF
>-|once|TRBV11-2|TRBJ2-5
TGTGCCAGCAGCTCCGGACATGTTCTGGAAACCCACTACTTC
CASSSGHVLETHYF
>-|-|TRBV11-2|TRBJ2-5
TGTGCCAGCAACTCTACAGGGCAAGATACACAGTACTTC
CASNSTGQDTQYF